What follows describes a single TCR beta chain. As yet, its antigen is unknown. The CDR3 end shows no conserved phenylalanine or tryptophan, and so a read error is likely. The library came from three nested PCR rounds adapted from ARM-PCR protocols. TCRdb independently ran MiXCR on the multiplex PCR reads; one entry per CDR3 protein. This table has 65,000 to 75,000 distinct CDR3 sequences, roughly 77% appearing once. The CDR3 consists of 13 residues. J lost 4 bases, V lost 10 bases, and 9 bases had no gene match. The template was RNA from unsorted bulk tissue. More than 3 cm separated this lung sample from the edge of the tumor. This sample stems from a study of tumor and adjacent non-tumor tissue in lung cancer. For the study at large: Patients were aged roughly 30 to 76, approximately 11 men and roughly 5 women, stage I to III. Findings of the study overall: Top 100 clones took a larger repertoire share in normal lung. Higher tumor TCR diversity was associated with shorter survival.

The sequence derives from a man aged 55 to 70 with non-small cell lung cancer. The sequenced material came from distant non-tumor lung tissue. This chain links TRBV12-3 or TRBV12-4 with TRBJ1-1, with TRBD1 matching 7 bases. This CDR3 is CANSRGESTEAFS. CDR3 sequence (DNA): TGTGCCAACAGCAGGGGGGAAAGCACTGAAGCTTTCTCT.